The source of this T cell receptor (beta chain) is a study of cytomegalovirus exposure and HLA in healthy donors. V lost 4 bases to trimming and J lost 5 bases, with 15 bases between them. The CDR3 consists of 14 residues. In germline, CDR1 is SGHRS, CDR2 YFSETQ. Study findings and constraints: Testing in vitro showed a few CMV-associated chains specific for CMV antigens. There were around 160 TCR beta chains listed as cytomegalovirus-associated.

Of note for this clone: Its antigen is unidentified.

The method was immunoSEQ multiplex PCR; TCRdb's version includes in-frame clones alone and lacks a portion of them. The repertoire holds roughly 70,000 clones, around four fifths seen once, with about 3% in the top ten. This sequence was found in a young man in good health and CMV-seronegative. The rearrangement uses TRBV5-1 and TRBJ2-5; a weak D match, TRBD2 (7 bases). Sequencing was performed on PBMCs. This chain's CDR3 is CASSPGGSGETQYF. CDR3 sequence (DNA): TGCGCCAGCAGCCCGGGGGGCTCGGGGGAGACCCAGTACTTC.